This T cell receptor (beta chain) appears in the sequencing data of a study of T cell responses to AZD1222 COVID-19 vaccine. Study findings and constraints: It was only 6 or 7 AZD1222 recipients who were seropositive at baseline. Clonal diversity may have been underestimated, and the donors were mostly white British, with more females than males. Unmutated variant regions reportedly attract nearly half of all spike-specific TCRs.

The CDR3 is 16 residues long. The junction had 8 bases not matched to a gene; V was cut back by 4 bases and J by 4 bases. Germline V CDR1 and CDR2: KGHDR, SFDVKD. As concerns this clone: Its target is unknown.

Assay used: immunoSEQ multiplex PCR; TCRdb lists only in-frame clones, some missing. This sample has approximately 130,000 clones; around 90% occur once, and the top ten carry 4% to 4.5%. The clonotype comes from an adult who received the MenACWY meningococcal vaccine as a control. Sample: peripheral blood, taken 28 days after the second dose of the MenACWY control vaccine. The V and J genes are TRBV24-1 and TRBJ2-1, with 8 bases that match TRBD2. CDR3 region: CATSDRLAGLYNEQFF. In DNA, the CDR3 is TGTGCCACCAGTGACCGCCTAGCGGGCCTTTACAATGAGCAGTTCTTC.